These 27 T cell receptor beta chains share one sample of origin, sequenced in a study of blood T cell repertoires in COVID-19. Generated by immunoSEQ multiplex PCR, the TCRdb table keeps only in-frame clones and is missing some. The sample yields around 160,000 clones, about four fifths seen once. Sequences were obtained from peripheral blood. The receptor source for this set is a human donor with acute or convalescent COVID-19. The donor label of this sample is uncertain.

The J gene is TRBJ1-3, the V gene TRBV5-1; possibly TRBD1 for D (6 bases). Germline CDR1 is SGHRS and CDR2 is YFSETQ. This CDR3 region has 13 residues. V was cut by 5 bases and J by 4 bases, with 10 bases left in between. The CDR3 DNA follows: TGCGCCAGCAGGGAGGACAGAGGAAACACCATATATTTT. Translation: CASREDRGNTIYF.

This sequence joins TRBV21-1 and TRBJ1-6. TRBV21-1 is annotated as a pseudogene. This CDR3 is 20 amino acids long. The CDR3 region is CASSKDLPGREVLHNSPLHF. CDR3 DNA sequence: TGTGCCAGCAGCAAAGACTTGCCTGGCAGGGAGGTTCTTCATAATTCACCCCTCCACTTT.

The V call is TRBV7-2, the J call TRBJ1-1; TRBD1 is a possible D gene (6 bases). Germline V gene data show CDR1 as SGHTA and CDR2 as FQGNSA. Trimming left V 1 base short and J 8 bases short, with 8 bases between. The CDR3 covers 12 residues. CDR3 residues: CASSLETGEAFF. CDR3 nucleotide sequence: TGTGCCAGCAGCTTAGAGACAGGCGAAGCTTTCTTT. Full variable domain (remainder filled in from reference TRBV7-2 and TRBJ1-1): GAGVSQSPSNKVTEKGKDVELRCDPISGHTALYWYRQSLGQGLEFLIYFQGNSAPDKSGLPSDRFSAERTGGSVSTLTIQRTQQEDSAVYLCASSLETGEAFFGQGTRLTVV.

The chain employs TRBV7-2 and TRBJ1-5; possible D gene TRBD1, 6 bases. The CDR3 has 14 residues. V lost 4 bases and J 3 bases, leaving 10 bases between the germline ends. The V gene's germline CDR1 is SGHTA and CDR2 FQGNSA. The CDR3 DNA reads as TGTGCCAGCAGCTCACAGGGTTACAATCAGCCCCAGCATTTT. Translated, it gives CASSSQGYNQPQHF. The entire variable domain, with the rest obtained from reference TRBV7-2 and TRBJ1-5, is as follows: GAGVSQSPSNKVTEKGKDVELRCDPISGHTALYWYRQSLGQGLEFLIYFQGNSAPDKSGLPSDRFSAERTGGSVSTLTIQRTQQEDSAVYLCASSSQGYNQPQHFGDGTRLSIL.

The rearrangement uses TRBV18 and TRBJ2-7; 9 bases fit TRBD1. The CDR3 length is 15 residues. The germline CDR1 and CDR2 sequences are KGHSH and LQKENI. With 4 bases clipped from V and 1 base from J, the junction kept 5 bases outside the gene matches. The CDR3 DNA is TGTGCCAGCTCACGGATCGGACAGGGGTCCTACGAGCAGTACTTC. Amino acid sequence: CASSRIGQGSYEQYF. Full variable domain (remainder filled in from reference TRBV18 and TRBJ2-7): NAGVMQNPRHLVRRRGQEARLRCSPMKGHSHVYWYRQLPEEGLKFMVYLQKENIIDESGMPKERFSAEFPKEGPSILRIQQVVRGDSAAYFCASSRIGQGSYEQYFGPGTRLTVT.

The rearrangement links TRBV5-1 to TRBJ1-1; D gene ambiguous. The germline CDR1 and CDR2 sequences are SGHRS and YFSETQ. The CDR3 spans 13 residues. The V end was cut by 5 bases, the J end by 3 bases, with 11 bases between. The CDR3 DNA sequence: TGCGCCAGCAGTAACAGTATGGACACTGAAGCTTTCTTT. Translated: CASSNSMDTEAFF.

This clone has only one observation. This chain joins TRBV7-3 and TRBJ2-1, with 9 nucleotides matching TRBD2. CDR3 size: 15 residues. The germline V gene encodes CDR1 SGHTA and CDR2 FQGTGA. After removal of 3 bases from V and 6 bases from J, the junction contained 6 bases not matched to a gene. CDR3 in DNA: TGTGCCAGCAGCTTTAGTAGCGGGGGACTCAATGAGCAGTTCTTC. Translating it yields CASSFSSGGLNEQFF.

The table lists this clone with a count of one. The DNA of the CDR3 is TGTGCCAGCAGTGACCCCCACGGTAAATCGTCCTACGAGCAGTACTTC. It translates to CASSDPHGKSSYEQYF. This chain joins TRBV6-1 and TRBJ2-7; D uncertain. Trimming shortened V by 3 bases and J by 1 base, and 16 bases separated the two germline ends. This CDR3 has 16 amino acids. The germline V gene encodes CDR1 MNHNS and CDR2 SASEGT.

The chain links TRBV10-3 to TRBJ1-6, with TRBD1 matching over 10 bases. The CDR3 sequence is 16 residues long. Germline assignment: CDR1 ENHRY and CDR2 SYGVKD. V shed 2 bases and J 7 bases; nucleotides not matched to a gene: 5. CDR3 loop: CAISEAGTGVNSPLHF. DNA of the CDR3: TGTGCCATCAGTGAGGCCGGGACAGGGGTCAATTCACCCCTCCACTTT.

This chain links TRBV19 with TRBJ1-5; D is unresolved. Germline CDR1 and CDR2: LNHDA and SQIVND (reference sequence). V was shortened by 5 bases and J by 1 base, with 3 bases between the two germline ends. CDR3 length: 12 amino acids. CDR3 protein: CASSGSNQPQHF. The DNA of the CDR3 is TGTGCCAGTAGTGGCAGCAATCAGCCCCAGCATTTT.

V usage is TRBV30 and J usage is TRBJ1-2; 8 positions agree with TRBD1. This CDR3 comprises 15 residues. The junction had 9 bases not matched to a gene; V was cut back by 2 bases and J by 4 bases. In germline, CDR1 is GTSNPN, CDR2 SVGIG (reference sequence). The CDR3 DNA sequence: TGTGCCTGGAGTAGGACAGGGAAGGACGGCTATGGCTACACCTTC. It encodes CAWSRTGKDGYGYTF.

There are a few counts of this clone. The genes are TRBV25-1 and TRBJ1-3; 11 bases are a match to TRBD1. The trim removed 6 bases at V and 3 bases at J, leaving 10 bases unmatched. The CDR3 contains 17 residues. The V gene's germline CDR1 is MGHDK and CDR2 SYGVNS. CDR3 loop: CASRGRTGGSNGNTIYF. The CDR3 DNA follows: TGTGCCAGCAGAGGCAGGACAGGGGGCAGCAATGGAAACACCATATATTTT.

This clone was observed once. V is TRBV6-2 or TRBV6-3 and J is TRBJ1-2, with TRBD1 identical over 7 bases. After removal of 6 bases from V and 4 bases from J, the junction contained 5 bases not matched to a gene. The V gene's germline CDR1 is MNHEY and CDR2 SVGEGT. The CDR3 covers 13 residues. The CDR3 sequence is CASSQGQTYGYTF. For the CDR3, the DNA is TGTGCCAGCAGCCAGGGACAGACCTATGGCTACACCTTC.

The chain uses TRBV3-1 (or the pseudogene TRBV3-2) and TRBJ1-5, with 7 positions matching TRBD1. CDR1 and CDR2 (germline): LGHDT, YNNKEL (reference sequence). The CDR3 loop spans 13 amino acids. Trimming cost V 3 bases and J 5 bases; bases outside gene matches: 1. CDR3 DNA sequence: TGTGCCAGCAGCCACGGACAGGATCAGCCCCAGCATTTT. Its translation: CASSHGQDQPQHF.

The chain is built from TRBV30 and TRBJ1-2; 11 bases fit TRBD1. The CDR3 covers 15 residues. Germline loops: CDR1 GTSNPN, CDR2 SVGIG (reference sequence). V lost 4 bases, J lost 4 bases, and 8 bases stayed unmatched. The CDR3 coding sequence is TGTGCCTGGATGCGGACAGGGGGCGCCGTCTATGGCTACACCTTC. Translated: CAWMRTGGAVYGYTF.

This chain joins TRBV3-1 (or the pseudogene TRBV3-2) and TRBJ1-2, with D possibly matching TRBD1 (5 bases). V gave up 3 bases and J gave up 7 bases, with 15 bases separating them. The germline CDR1 and CDR2 sequences are LGHDT and YNNKEL (reference sequence). The CDR3 has 14 amino acids. The CDR3 is CASSHRALGGGYTF. Here the CDR3 DNA reads TGTGCCAGCAGCCACAGGGCCCTTGGCGGTGGCTACACCTTC.

This clone was counted between two and nine times. V and J are TRBV6-2 or TRBV6-3 and TRBJ1-6; perhaps TRBD1 as D (6 bases). Per germline, CDR1 MNHEY and CDR2 SVGEGT. The CDR3 contains 16 residues. Trimming cost V 0 bases and J 6 bases, with 12 bases left between them. The chain's CDR3 is CASSYSEGQLNSPLHF. The CDR3 bases are TGTGCCAGCAGTTACTCCGAAGGACAGCTTAATTCACCCCTCCACTTT.

V usage is TRBV2 and J usage is TRBJ2-7, with TRBD1 matching over 12 bases. The J segment lost 6 bases and the V segment lost 4 bases, leaving 7 bases of the junction unmatched. Germline CDR1 and CDR2: SNHLY and FYNNEI. The CDR3 is 15 residues long. As DNA, the CDR3 is TGTGCCAGCAGTGCCCGCGGGACAGGGGGCCGCGAGCAGTACTTC. Translated, it gives CASSARGTGGREQYF.

V gene TRBV6-2 or TRBV6-3 combines with J gene TRBJ1-1; 7 positions agree with TRBD1. The V segment lost 2 bases and the J segment 4 bases; nucleotides outside the gene matches: 4. The germline V gene encodes CDR1 MNHEY and CDR2 SVGEGT. The CDR3 is 14 amino acids. Here the CDR3 reads CASSYRTGATEAFF. The DNA of the CDR3 is TGTGCCAGCAGTTACAGGACAGGTGCCACTGAAGCTTTCTTT.

This clone was observed a handful of times. This sequence joins TRBV2 and TRBJ1-4; weak D call: TRBD1 (6 bases). Germline V lookup: CDR1 SNHLY, CDR2 FYNNEI. The V end was cut by 7 bases, the J end by 3 bases, with 15 bases between. CDR3 length equals 15 residues. The CDR3 DNA reads TGTGCCAGCAACTCCGGGGGGGCGGCTAATGAAAAACTGTTTTTT. Its translation: CASNSGGAANEKLFF.

This chain uses TRBV27 with TRBJ2-1, with a tentative D call TRBD2 (7 bases). The CDR3 sequence is 13 residues long. CDR1 is MNHEY and CDR2 is SMNVEV in the germline V gene (reference sequence). V lost 3 bases, J lost 8 bases, and 11 bases lay in between. CDR3: CASSLVGGDEQFF. CDR3 in DNA: TGTGCCAGCAGTTTGGTAGGGGGGGATGAGCAGTTCTTC.

The chain couples TRBV5-1 to TRBJ1-4, with TRBD1 identical over 7 bases. Germline V gene data show CDR1 as SGHRS and CDR2 as YFSETQ. Trimming at V came to 0 bases and at J to 8 bases, leaving 13 bases not matched to a gene. The CDR3 sequence is 17 residues long. CDR3 loop: CASSLVGGGRFGEKLFF. The CDR3 nucleotides are TGCGCCAGCAGCTTGGTTGGAGGGGGCCGCTTCGGGGAAAAACTGTTTTTT. Drawing the rest from reference TRBV5-1 and TRBJ1-4, the complete variable domain is KAGVTQTPRYLIKTRGQQVTLSCSPISGHRSVSWYQQTPGQGLQFLFEYFSETQRNKGNFPGRFSGRQFSNSRSEMNVSTLELGDSALYLCASSLVGGGRFGEKLFFGSGTQLSVL.

This clone was counted only a few times. J is TRBJ1-2 and V is TRBV10-2; D unclear. Trimming took off 5 bases at V and 0 bases at J, with 13 bases between the two ends. Germline loops: CDR1 WSHSY, CDR2 SAAADI. This CDR3 has 15 residues. CDR3 sequence reads: CASSPIEITNYGYTF. Here the CDR3 DNA reads TGCGCCAGCAGTCCCATCGAGATCACTAACTATGGCTACACCTTC.

For the CDR3, the DNA is TGTGCCAGCAGCCCCGGACAGCACAATCAGCCCCAGCATTTT. Protein product: CASSPGQHNQPQHF. The chain recombines TRBV5-4 with TRBJ1-5; a possible D gene is TRBD1 (6 bases). CDR1 and CDR2 from the germline V gene are SGHNT and YYREEE (reference sequence). CDR3 length: 14 residues. V lost 4 bases, J lost 3 bases, and 11 bases lay in between.

V is TRBV10-1 and J is TRBJ2-7; 11 nucleotides align to TRBD2. CDR1 and CDR2 (germline): WNHNN, SYGVQD (reference sequence). V lost 4 bases, J lost 2 bases, and 1 base stayed unmatched. This CDR3 region has 14 residues. The CDR3: CASSVAGGPYEQYF. The CDR3 nucleotides read TGCGCCAGCAGTGTAGCGGGGGGGCCCTACGAGCAGTACTTC.

The chain recombines TRBV19 with TRBJ1-5; no clear D. This CDR3 is 15 amino acids long. V lost 8 bases, J lost 5 bases, and 19 bases lay in between. CDR1 is LNHDA and CDR2 is SQIVND in the germline V gene (reference sequence). The CDR3 here is CASDAGRRDDQPQHF. In DNA, the CDR3 is TGTGCCAGTGACGCAGGTAGGCGAGATGATCAGCCCCAGCATTTT.

The V gene is TRBV15, the J gene TRBJ2-7; tentative D call: TRBD1 (5 bases). This CDR3 has 13 amino acids. Germline V gives CDR1 LNHNV, CDR2 YYDKDF (reference sequence). V was trimmed by 8 bases and J by 5 bases, leaving 16 bases between them. As DNA, the CDR3 is TGTGCCACCTCTAAGGCAGGGCGAGACGAGCAGTACTTC. Its protein is CATSKAGRDEQYF. The complete variable domain, with remaining parts taken from reference TRBV15 and TRBJ2-7, reads DAMVIQNPRYQVTQFGKPVTLSCSQTLNHNVMYWYQQKSSQAPKLLFHYYDKDFNNEADTPDNFQSRRPNTSFCFLDIRSPGLGDTAMYLCATSKAGRDEQYFGPGTRLTVT.